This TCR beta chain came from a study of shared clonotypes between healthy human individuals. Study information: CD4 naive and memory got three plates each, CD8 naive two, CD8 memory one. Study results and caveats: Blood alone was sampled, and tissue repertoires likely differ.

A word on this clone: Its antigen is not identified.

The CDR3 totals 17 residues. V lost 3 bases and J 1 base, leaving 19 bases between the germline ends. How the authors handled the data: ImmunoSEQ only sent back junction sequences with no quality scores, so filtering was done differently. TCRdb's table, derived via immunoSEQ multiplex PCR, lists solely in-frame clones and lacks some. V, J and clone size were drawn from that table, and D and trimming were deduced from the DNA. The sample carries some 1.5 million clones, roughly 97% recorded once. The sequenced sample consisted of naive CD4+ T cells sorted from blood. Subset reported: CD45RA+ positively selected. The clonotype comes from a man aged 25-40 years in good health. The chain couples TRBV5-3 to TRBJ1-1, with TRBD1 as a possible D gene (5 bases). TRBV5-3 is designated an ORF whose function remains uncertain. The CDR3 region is CARSCGTEQRQNTEAFF. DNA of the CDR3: TGTGCCAGAAGCTGCGGGACCGAACAGAGACAGAACACTGAAGCTTTCTTT.